A selection of T cell receptor beta chains follows, all from one sample in a study of blood T cells in healthy people across ages. TCRdb reprocessed the 5' RACE reads with MiXCR, giving one entry per CDR3 protein. Here the sample spans around 1.5 million distinct CDR3 sequences, approximately 59% being singletons. Sequencing was performed on blood. These receptors all come from a man between 18 and 35 years old in good health. Each CDR3 is given with its conserved first and last residue. Each record gives: CDR3 protein, CDR3 DNA, clone size, CDR3 length, D gene, V gene, J gene. The D gene is left open where the match is weak. Clone size is not always given. Where it is, it says once, few, many or a class for expanded clones.

CDR3aa: CASSLVGTGYTF
CDR3nt: TGTGCCAGCAGCCTTGTTGGGACTGGCTACACCTTC
abundance: .
len: 12
d_gene: .
v_gene: TRBV12-3/TRBV12-4
j_gene: TRBJ1-2

CDR3aa: CASSLGGRYSGNTIYF
CDR3nt: TGTGCCAGCAGCTTGGGAGGGCGCTACTCTGGAAACACCATATATTTT
abundance: .
len: 16
d_gene: .
v_gene: TRBV7-2
j_gene: TRBJ1-3

CDR3aa: CSVLSGRYYEQYF
CDR3nt: TGCAGCGTTTTGTCGGGAAGGTACTACGAGCAGTACTTC
abundance: .
len: 13
d_gene: .
v_gene: TRBV29-1
j_gene: TRBJ2-7

CDR3aa: CASSRPDRIQETQYF
CDR3nt: TGTGCCAGCAGTCGACCAGACAGGATCCAAGAGACCCAGTACTTC
abundance: few
len: 15
d_gene: .
v_gene: TRBV28
j_gene: TRBJ2-5

CDR3aa: CASSYALGSGAGTHGYTF
CDR3nt: TGTGCCAGCAGTTACGCCCTGGGTTCCGGGGCCGGAACCCATGGCTACACCTTC
abundance: few
len: 18
d_gene: .
v_gene: TRBV6-2/TRBV6-3
j_gene: TRBJ1-2

CDR3aa: CSARPTGTVLKSVGLFF
CDR3nt: TGCAGTGCTAGGCCGACAGGGACAGTCCTCAAATCGGTCGGACTGTTTTTT
abundance: .
len: 17
d_gene: TRBD1
v_gene: TRBV20-1
j_gene: TRBJ1-4

CDR3aa: CSGLSSGSKYEQYF
CDR3nt: TGCAGCGGGTTATCCAGCGGGAGTAAATACGAGCAGTACTTC
abundance: .
len: 14
d_gene: TRBD2
v_gene: TRBV29-1
j_gene: TRBJ2-7

CDR3aa: CASSQGFGELFF
CDR3nt: TGCGCCAGCAGCCAAGGATTCGGGGAGCTGTTTTTT
abundance: .
len: 12
d_gene: .
v_gene: TRBV4-3
j_gene: TRBJ2-2

CDR3aa: CASSKAPIREGTNYEQYF
CDR3nt: TGTGCCAGCAGCAAAGCGCCGATCCGGGAGGGGACGAACTACGAGCAGTACTTC
abundance: .
len: 18
d_gene: .
v_gene: TRBV21-1
j_gene: TRBJ2-7

CDR3aa: CASSGTDYNEQFF
CDR3nt: TGCGCCAGCAGCGGGACAGATTACAATGAGCAGTTCTTC
abundance: .
len: 13
d_gene: TRBD1
v_gene: TRBV5-1
j_gene: TRBJ2-1

CDR3aa: CASSQGLVNIQYF
CDR3nt: TGTGCCAGCAGCCAAGGACTAGTTAACATTCAGTACTTC
abundance: .
len: 13
d_gene: .
v_gene: TRBV4-2
j_gene: TRBJ2-4

CDR3aa: CASPDLSSGNTIYF
CDR3nt: TGTGCCAGCCCGGACCTTTCCTCTGGAAACACCATATATTTT
abundance: .
len: 14
d_gene: .
v_gene: TRBV7-9
j_gene: TRBJ1-3

CDR3aa: CSAETGPQEEQYF
CDR3nt: TGCAGCGCCGAGACAGGGCCCCAGGAGGAGCAGTACTTC
abundance: .
len: 13
d_gene: TRBD1
v_gene: TRBV29-1
j_gene: TRBJ2-7

CDR3aa: CASSYSGNLYGYTF
CDR3nt: TGTGCCAGCAGTTACTCGGGTAACCTCTATGGCTACACCTTC
abundance: many
len: 14
d_gene: .
v_gene: TRBV6-5
j_gene: TRBJ1-2

CDR3aa: CASSLKRTNEKLFF
CDR3nt: TGTGCCAGCAGTTTAAAGAGGACTAATGAAAAACTGTTTTTT
abundance: .
len: 14
d_gene: .
v_gene: TRBV28
j_gene: TRBJ1-4

CDR3aa: CSARGQGDTQYF
CDR3nt: TGTAGTGCTAGAGGACAGGGAGATACGCAGTATTTT
abundance: few
len: 12
d_gene: TRBD1
v_gene: TRBV20-1
j_gene: TRBJ2-3

CDR3aa: CSAEKLGQMADEQFF
CDR3nt: TGCAGTGCAGAAAAGTTGGGACAGATGGCCGATGAGCAGTTCTTC
abundance: .
len: 15
d_gene: TRBD1
v_gene: TRBV20-1
j_gene: TRBJ2-1

CDR3aa: CASSPGTGLPYEQYF
CDR3nt: TGTGCCAGCAGCCCGGGGACAGGGTTGCCCTACGAGCAGTACTTC
abundance: .
len: 15
d_gene: TRBD1
v_gene: TRBV7-2
j_gene: TRBJ2-7

CDR3aa: CASSPIGTSGLHEQYF
CDR3nt: TGTGCCAGCAGTCCGATCGGGACTAGCGGCCTTCACGAGCAGTACTTC
abundance: once
len: 16
d_gene: TRBD2
v_gene: TRBV27
j_gene: TRBJ2-7

CDR3aa: CSAKSGRKYNEQFF
CDR3nt: TGCAGTGCTAAAAGCGGGAGGAAGTACAATGAGCAGTTCTTC
abundance: .
len: 14
d_gene: TRBD2
v_gene: TRBV20-1
j_gene: TRBJ2-1

CDR3aa: CASSEREIGYEQYF
CDR3nt: TGTGCCAGCAGTGAACGGGAAATTGGCTACGAGCAGTACTTC
abundance: .
len: 14
d_gene: .
v_gene: TRBV2
j_gene: TRBJ2-7

CDR3aa: CASFTGGHEQYF
CDR3nt: TGTGCCAGCTTCACAGGGGGCCACGAGCAGTACTTC
abundance: once
len: 12
d_gene: TRBD1
v_gene: TRBV6-2/TRBV6-3
j_gene: TRBJ2-7

CDR3aa: CSVGSSLYNEQYF
CDR3nt: TGCAGCGTTGGCAGTTCCTTGTACAATGAGCAGTACTTC
abundance: .
len: 13
d_gene: .
v_gene: TRBV29-1
j_gene: TRBJ2-7

CDR3aa: CASSVEEREVNEQFF
CDR3nt: TGTGCCAGCAGCGTGGAGGAGCGGGAGGTAAATGAGCAGTTCTTC
abundance: .
len: 15
d_gene: TRBD2
v_gene: TRBV9
j_gene: TRBJ2-1